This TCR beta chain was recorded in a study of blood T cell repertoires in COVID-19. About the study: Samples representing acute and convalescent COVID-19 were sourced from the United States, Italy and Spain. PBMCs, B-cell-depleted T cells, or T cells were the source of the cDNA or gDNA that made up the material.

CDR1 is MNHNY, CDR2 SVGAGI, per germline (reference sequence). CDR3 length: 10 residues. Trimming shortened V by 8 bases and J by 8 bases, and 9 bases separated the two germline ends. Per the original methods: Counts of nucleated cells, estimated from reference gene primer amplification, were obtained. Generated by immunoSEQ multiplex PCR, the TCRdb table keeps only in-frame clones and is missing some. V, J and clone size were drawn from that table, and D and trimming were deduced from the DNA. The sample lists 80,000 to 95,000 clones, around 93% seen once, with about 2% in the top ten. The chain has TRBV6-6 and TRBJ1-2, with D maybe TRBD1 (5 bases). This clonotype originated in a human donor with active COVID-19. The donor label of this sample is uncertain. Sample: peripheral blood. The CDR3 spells CASQRGGYTF. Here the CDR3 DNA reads TGTGCCAGCCAGCGGGGGGGCTACACCTTC.